This is a list of T cell receptor beta chains from one sample in a study of T cell responses to AZD1222 COVID-19 vaccine. The method was immunoSEQ multiplex PCR; TCRdb's version includes in-frame clones alone and lacks a portion of them. Altogether about 92,000 clones are present, around 90% being singletons, with the ten largest covering over 20%. The specimen comprised peripheral blood, sampled on day 0 of AZD1222 vaccination. The receptors shown here come from an adult in good health. CDR3s include the opening cysteine and the closing phenylalanine or tryptophan. The D gene is left open where the match is weak. Only part of the rows carry a size: once, few, many, or a class if the clone is expanded.

>15|.|few|TRBJ1-4|TRBV5-1
TGCGCCAGCAGCTTCCAGCGTGCAACTAATGAAAAACTGTTTTTT
CASSFQRATNEKLFF
>12|.|.|TRBJ1-1|TRBV12-5
TGTGCTAGTGGTTTGGAATCGGTTGAAGCTTTCTTT
CASGLESVEAFF
>16|.|once|TRBJ1-2|TRBV28
TGTGCCAGCAGTTTCACCGGGACACCGCTTTACTATGGCTACACCTTC
CASSFTGTPLYYGYTF
>13|.|.|TRBJ2-2|TRBV7-9
TGTGCCAGCAGCTTAGATCCCACCGGGGAGCTGTTTTTT
CASSLDPTGELFF
>12|.|.|TRBJ2-3|TRBV29-1
TGCAGCGTTGTCCTCTATCGGGATACGCAGTATTTT
CSVVLYRDTQYF
>13|.|once|TRBJ2-7|TRBV6-5
TGTGCCAGCACCGCCGGGACGTCCTACGAGCAGTACTTC
CASTAGTSYEQYF
>13|.|.|TRBJ2-7|TRBV18
TGTGCCAGCTCACCGGACGGGTCCTACGAGCAGTACTTC
CASSPDGSYEQYF
>13|.|.|TRBJ1-1|TRBV27
TGTGCCAGCAGGAGCCGGGAGAACACTGAAGCTTTCTTT
CASRSRENTEAFF
>14|.|.|TRBJ1-2|TRBV19
TGTGCCAGTAGAGACGGTCCCTTGAGGGCTGGCTACACCTTC
CASRDGPLRAGYTF
>12|.|many|TRBJ1-5|TRBV27
TGTGCCAGCAGCCCCTCGGGGCAGCCCCAGCATTTT
CASSPSGQPQHF
>19|TRBD1|few|TRBJ1-5|TRBV6-2/TRBV6-3
TGTGCCAGCAGTCAGTCGAGGTGGGACAGATCATTTAGCAATCAGCCCCAGCATTTT
CASSQSRWDRSFSNQPQHF
>16|.|.|TRBJ2-5|TRBV24-1
TGTGCCACCAGTGCCTCTCCTTCAGGGGTGGGAGAGACCCAGTACTTC
CATSASPSGVGETQYF
>14|TRBD1|.|TRBJ1-2|TRBV6-6
TGTGCCAGCAGTTCCACAGGGGGCGCGGCTGGCTACACCTTC
CASSSTGGAAGYTF
>13|.|.|TRBJ1-2|TRBV30
TGTGCCTGGAGTGTACTGGGGACCTATGGCTACACCTTC
CAWSVLGTYGYTF
>16|.|.|TRBJ1-2|TRBV6-5
TGTGCCAGCAGTTACGATCGGGTTTTAAGGTCGCGTGGCTACACCTTC
CASSYDRVLRSRGYTF
>13|.|.|TRBJ1-1|TRBV14
TGTGCCAGCAACAATAACATCCACACTGAAGCTTTCTTT
CASNNNIHTEAFF
>14|.|.|TRBJ1-5|TRBV4-2
TGTGCCAGCAGCCAAGATGGCGGCTATCAGCCCCAGCATTTT
CASSQDGGYQPQHF
>13|.|.|TRBJ1-3|TRBV30
TGTGCCTGGAGCCTCAGGGCTGGAAACACCATATATTTT
CAWSLRAGNTIYF
>14|TRBD1|.|TRBJ2-7|TRBV14
TGTGCCAGCAGCCCCCGGACAGGGGGTCACGAGCAGTACTTC
CASSPRTGGHEQYF
>17|TRBD1|.|TRBJ1-2|TRBV18
TGTGCCAGCTCACCACCTTCAGGAAGACAGGGGCCAGGCGGCTACACCTTC
CASSPPSGRQGPGGYTF
>16|.|.|TRBJ1-2|TRBV7-9
TGTGCCAGCAGCTTTAGGGAGTGGGACCACTCCTATGGCTACACCTTC
CASSFREWDHSYGYTF
>15|.|.|TRBJ2-1|TRBV5-1
TGCGCCAGCAGCTTGGCCCCGGGGGAGTACAATGAGCAGTTCTTC
CASSLAPGEYNEQFF
>16|TRBD1|once|TRBJ1-5|TRBV4-2
TGTGCCAGCAGCCAACAACGGAGGGGGCAGGGTCAGCCCCAGCATTTT
CASSQQRRGQGQPQHF
>14|.|.|TRBJ2-7|TRBV6-2/TRBV6-3
TGTGCCAGCAGTTACTCTCTAGGACCCTACGAGCAGTACTTC
CASSYSLGPYEQYF
>14|TRBD1|.|TRBJ1-2|TRBV5-4
TGTGCCAGCAGTCACCAGGGGGCCTCCTATGGCTACACCTTC
CASSHQGASYGYTF
>13|.|.|TRBJ2-7|TRBV23-1
TGCGCCAGCAGTCAATTTCCGGCAGGGAGTCGTGACTTC
CASSQFPAGSRDF
>18|TRBD2|.|TRBJ2-3|TRBV3-1/TRBV3-2
TGTGCCAGCAGCCAAGTGGAGACTAGCGGGGACCCGGGAGATACGCAGTATTTT
CASSQVETSGDPGDTQYF
>13|.|once|TRBJ1-4|TRBV4-1
TGCGCCAGCAGCCAAGGGTGGACGGAAAAACTGTTTTTT
CASSQGWTEKLFF
>14|.|.|TRBJ2-5|TRBV28
TGTGCCAGCAGGGAGTCCGGGACACAAGAGACCCAGTACTTC
CASRESGTQETQYF
>14|TRBD1|once|TRBJ1-1|TRBV18
TGTGCCAGCTCACTAGGGACAGGGAGCACTGAAGCTTTCTTT
CASSLGTGSTEAFF
>15|.|once|TRBJ2-3|TRBV9
TGTGCCAGCAGCGTAGCGGGGGCCCTCACAGATACGCAGTATTTT
CASSVAGALTDTQYF
>16|.|.|TRBJ1-3|TRBV7-8
TGTGCCAGCAGCTTAGGTACGGCGAACTCTGGAAACACCATATATTTT
CASSLGTANSGNTIYF
>14|.|.|TRBJ1-2|TRBV6-5
TGTGCCAGCAGTTACCTGACCATGGGGGGTGGCTACACCTTC
CASSYLTMGGGYTF
>14|.|.|TRBJ2-5|TRBV7-9
TGTGCCAGCAGTCACCCCTGGGGCCAAGAGACCCAGTACTTC
CASSHPWGQETQYF
>14|.|.|TRBJ2-5|TRBV13
TGTGCCAGCAGCTCCCTGACAAATGCTGAGACCCAGTACTTC
CASSSLTNAETQYF
>15|.|.|TRBJ2-6|TRBV3-1/TRBV3-2
TGTGCCAGCAAGTTCGCGGGTCCGGGGGCCAACGTCCTGACTTTC
CASKFAGPGANVLTF
>16|TRBD1|.|TRBJ1-4|TRBV28
TGTGCCAGCAGTTTACACACAGGGGGCTCGCGAGAAAAACTGTTTTTT
CASSLHTGGSREKLFF
>15|.|.|TRBJ1-1|TRBV7-2
TGTGCCAGCAGCTTGGGGGGGATCAGGGGCACTGAAGCTTTCTTT
CASSLGGIRGTEAFF
>13|.|.|TRBJ1-1|TRBV25-1
TGTGCCAGCAGTAGGCAGGGTAGGACTGAAGCTTTCTTT
CASSRQGRTEAFF
>15|.|.|TRBJ1-3|TRBV9
TGTGCCAGCAGCCCGGGCGTGGGGTTCGGAAACACCATATATTTT
CASSPGVGFGNTIYF
>13|.|.|TRBJ1-5|TRBV6-1
TGTGCCAGCAGTGAGCGGGGCCATCAGCCCCAGCATTTT
CASSERGHQPQHF
>13|.|.|TRBJ2-7|TRBV2
TGTGCCAGCGGCTGGACGGAGTACGGGGAGCAGTACTTC
CASGWTEYGEQYF
>14|.|.|TRBJ1-5|TRBV19
TGTGCCAGTAGTATAGGACAGAGCTCTCAGCCCCAGCATTTT
CASSIGQSSQPQHF
>17|.|.|TRBJ2-3|TRBV7-9
TGTGCCAGCAGCAAGACCCAGACAGGTTTTAGCACAGATACGCAGTATTTT
CASSKTQTGFSTDTQYF
>15|.|.|TRBJ2-1|TRBV19
TGTGCCAGTAGTAGGCACTCAAACTCCTACAATGAGCAGTTCTTC
CASSRHSNSYNEQFF
>13|.|few|TRBJ2-2|TRBV27
TGTGCCAGCAGTTTAAATCGACACGGGGAGCTGTTTTTT
CASSLNRHGELFF
>13|.|once|TRBJ1-4|TRBV4-2
TGTGCCAGCAGCCCGGACGCTAATGAAAAACTGTTTTTT
CASSPDANEKLFF
>18|TRBD1|.|TRBJ2-6|TRBV4-2
TGTGCCAGCAGCTTAACGGGACAGGGGGCAGCGGGGGCCAACGTCCTGACTTTC
CASSLTGQGAAGANVLTF
>12|.|.|TRBJ1-1|TRBV13
TGTGCCAGCAGCTTAGCGAGGGGTCGGGCTTTCTTT
CASSLARGRAFF
>12|.|.|TRBJ1-1|TRBV11-2
TGTGCCAGCAGCTTAGCCACTCAACAAGCTTTCTTT
CASSLATQQAFF
>14|TRBD1|.|TRBJ1-6|TRBV19
TGTGCCAGTAGCCAGACAGGGGGTAGGTCACCCCTCCACTTT
CASSQTGGRSPLHF
>13|TRBD1|.|TRBJ1-1|TRBV3-1/TRBV3-2
TGTGCCAGCAGCCAAGATCGCGGCAGGGGGCTTTTCTTT
CASSQDRGRGLFF
>16|.|.|TRBJ1-2|TRBV19
TGTGCCAGTAGTTATTTTTCGGGGCCCGCTAACTATGGCTACACCTTC
CASSYFSGPANYGYTF
>15|TRBD1|.|TRBJ1-4|TRBV5-1
TGCGCCAGCAGCGAGCGGGACAGGGATCGGGAAAAACTGTTTTTT
CASSERDRDREKLFF
>16|TRBD1|.|TRBJ1-4|TRBV24-1
TGTGCCACCAGTGATGGACCGGGACAGGGAAATGAAAAACTGTTTTTT
CATSDGPGQGNEKLFF
>12|.|.|TRBJ1-1|TRBV5-1
TGCGCCAGCAGCTTGTCAGGGACTGAAGCTTTCTTT
CASSLSGTEAFF
>16|.|.|TRBJ2-2|TRBV5-1
TGCGCCAGCAGCTTTTCAGGCAGCGCGAACACCGGGGAGCTGTTTTTT
CASSFSGSANTGELFF